This T cell receptor (beta chain) was recovered during a study of neurological immune-mediated disorders. Sequencing runs each generated in excess of 180 million TCR-beta sequences derived from 15-18 subjects. Each CDR3 protein is one row after TCRdb ran MiXCR on the 5' RACE reads. The sample includes 65,000 to 75,000 distinct CDR3 sequences, roughly 5% of them seen just once. The length of the CDR3 is 12 residues. Trimming cost V 5 bases and J 7 bases, with 8 bases left between them. The sequencing sample was made of PBMCs. J is TRBJ2-2 and V is TRBV12-3 or TRBV12-4; no firm D call. This clonotype was sampled from a human donor with multiple sclerosis. The donor label of this sample is uncertain. This CDR3 reads CASSLRHGELFF. The DNA for the CDR3 is TGTGCCAGCAGTCTCCGCCACGGGGAGCTGTTTTTT.